This TCR beta chain was recorded in a study of T-cell memory formation after mild COVID-19. The wider study: Clusters of TCRs were largely donor specific. Study-level points and caveats: The finding that pre-infection memory included some responding clones suggested that cross-reactive memory joined. Largely, contracting CD4+ clones fell within CM and EM, and contracting CD8+ clones within EMRA.

TCRdb reprocessed the 5' RACE reads with MiXCR, giving one entry per CDR3 protein. Of under 450,000 distinct CDR3 sequences listed, under 15% are singletons. The CDR3 is made up of 12 amino acids. The V and J ends lost 1 base and 14 bases respectively, with 12 bases between them. CDR1 and CDR2 (germline): SGHTA, FQGNSA. To note about this clonotype: What it recognizes is unknown.

Sequencing used PBMCs or a T cell subset sorted from them (not recorded which). The V call is TRBV7-2, the J call TRBJ2-1, with a tentative D call TRBD1 (5 bases). The sequence derives from a young man who had mild COVID-19 (a few samples of this study predate the infection). Cell type and time point are not known. In DNA form, the CDR3 reads TGTGCCAGCAGCTTAGAAGGGTCAGGGAAGTTCTTC. This encodes CASSLEGSGKFF.